The 27 T cell receptor beta chains reported below all come from one sample, sequenced in a study of blood T cell repertoires in COVID-19 (TCRdb year 2020). The library was produced with the immunoSEQ multiplex PCR assay. Held by TCRdb, this immuneACCESS table contains in-frame sequences only and omits some clones. Under half of the omission traces to an unresolved V gene where checked; the cause of the rest is unknown. The sample table contains about 400,000 clones; only one count was recorded for nearly 90% of them. Approximately 2% of the sample is taken by the ten largest. Sequencing was carried out using PBMCs or T cells enriched from blood (not recorded which). Receptor source: a woman aged 18-30 years with acute COVID-19.

This clone was found once. The genes are TRBV7-8 and TRBJ1-1; 12 positions match TRBD1. Germline CDR1 and CDR2: SGHVS and FQNEAQ. V trimming: 5 bases; J trimming: 4 bases; junction bases outside the gene matches: 8. There are 16 residues in the CDR3. CDR3 region: CASSIVGTGGRTEAFF. In nucleotides, the CDR3 is TGTGCCAGCAGCATCGTGGGGACAGGGGGCCGCACTGAAGCTTTCTTT.

V is TRBV9 and J is TRBJ2-7, with 10 positions matching TRBD1. The junction had 8 bases not matched to a gene; V was cut back by 1 base and J by 7 bases. The CDR3 runs 15 residues. Germline V gene sequence: CDR1 SGDLS, CDR2 YYNGEE. The CDR3 is CASSVLGTGAGEQYF. CDR3 DNA: TGTGCCAGCAGCGTATTGGGGACAGGGGCTGGGGAGCAGTACTTC.

V usage is TRBV7-9 and J usage is TRBJ1-6, with D maybe TRBD1 (6 bases). The CDR3 totals 14 residues. Looked up from germline, CDR1 is SEHNR and CDR2 is FQNEAQ (reference sequence). Trimming shortened V by 5 bases and J by 9 bases, and 14 bases separated the two germline ends. CDR3 loop: CASSQLDRISPLHF. The CDR3 bases are TGTGCCAGCAGCCAACTGGACAGAATTTCACCCCTCCACTTT.

This clone was counted a few times. The chain links TRBV10-3 to TRBJ1-1, with TRBD1 identical over 8 bases. CDR1 ENHRY and CDR2 SYGVKD come from the germline V gene. V trimming: 2 bases; J trimming: 5 bases; junction bases outside the gene matches: 7. The CDR3 is 15 residues long. The CDR3, as DNA: TGTGCCATCAGTGAGCCTCAGGGGGCAGGAACTGAAGCTTTCTTT. This codes for CAISEPQGAGTEAFF.

The rearrangement joins TRBV7-2 to TRBJ2-1, with 8 nucleotides matching TRBD1. Germline lookup yields CDR1 SGHTA and CDR2 FQGNSA. The CDR3 extends over 15 amino acids. V gave up 1 base and J gave up 5 bases; unmatched junction bases: 4. CDR3 region: CASSLGGTGDNEQFF. The CDR3, as DNA: TGTGCCAGCAGCTTAGGGGGGACAGGTGACAATGAGCAGTTCTTC. The full variable domain, its missing parts supplied by reference TRBV7-2 and TRBJ2-1, is GAGVSQSPSNKVTEKGKDVELRCDPISGHTALYWYRQSLGQGLEFLIYFQGNSAPDKSGLPSDRFSAERTGGSVSTLTIQRTQQEDSAVYLCASSLGGTGDNEQFFGPGTRLTVL.

This sequence joins TRBV7-3 and TRBJ1-6; 7 bases match TRBD1. Trimming took 5 bases from V and 10 from J; bases not matched to a gene: 11. CDR3 length: 15 residues. Germline-derived CDR1 and CDR2 are SGHTA and FQGTGA. The CDR3 loop is CASSQQGGPGSPLHF. The CDR3 region has the DNA TGTGCCAGCAGCCAACAAGGGGGCCCAGGGTCACCCCTCCACTTT.

The V call is TRBV27, the J call TRBJ1-1; D not certain. Germline V gives CDR1 MNHEY, CDR2 SMNVEV (reference sequence). The germline V and J ends were trimmed by 5 bases and 6 bases, with 16 bases remaining between them. This CDR3 has 14 residues. This chain's CDR3 is CASSIRVGSSEAFF. The CDR3 nucleotides are TGTGCCAGCAGTATTCGGGTGGGTTCGTCTGAAGCTTTCTTT.

The J gene is TRBJ2-7, the V gene TRBV7-2; a possible D gene is TRBD1 (6 bases). The CDR3 extends over 15 amino acids. Germline loops: CDR1 SGHTA, CDR2 FQGNSA. V shed 2 bases and J shed 0 bases, with 11 bases lying between them. The CDR3: CASSLPQGNSYEQYF. The CDR3 coding sequence is TGTGCCAGCAGCTTACCACAGGGTAACTCCTACGAGCAGTACTTC.

A few counts support this clone. The chain employs TRBV4-3 and TRBJ2-7; 9 nucleotides agree with TRBD2. With V trimmed by 0 bases and J by 0 bases, 3 bases remained unmatched. The CDR3 extends over 16 amino acids. Per germline, CDR1 LGHNA and CDR2 YSLEER. The chain's CDR3 is CASSQDGTSRSYEQYF. In DNA form, the CDR3 reads TGCGCCAGCAGCCAAGATGGGACTAGCCGCTCCTACGAGCAGTACTTC.

This sequence joins TRBV21-1 and TRBJ1-3; the table's D gene call, TRBD1, was not cross checked with the DNA. TRBV21-1 is assigned pseudogene status. The CDR3 contains 14 residues. The CDR3 bases are TGTGCCAGCAGTTGGAGGGGGCTCGGAAACACCATATATTTT. Encoded protein: CASSWRGLGNTIYF.

This chain uses TRBV28 with TRBJ1-1; perhaps TRBD1 as D (6 bases). With 5 bases removed from V and 4 bases from J, the gap between germline ends came to 14 bases. From germline, CDR1 is MDHEN and CDR2 SYDVKM. This CDR3 has 14 residues. The chain's CDR3 is CASSKQQGITEAFF. DNA for the CDR3: TGTGCCAGCAGTAAACAACAGGGTATCACTGAAGCTTTCTTT.

This clone occurred once. The genes are TRBV9 and TRBJ2-7; the match to TRBD2 covers 9 bases. The CDR3 has 15 residues. CDR1 and CDR2 (germline): SGDLS, YYNGEE. The trim removed 4 bases at V and 5 bases at J, leaving 10 bases unmatched. CDR3 protein: CASSLSGRGGDEQYF. The CDR3 coding sequence is TGTGCCAGCAGCCTTAGTGGGCGGGGGGGCGACGAGCAGTACTTC.

Concerning this clone itself: One junction end does not reproduce the germline sequence, and a read error may be involved. The V and J genes are TRBV24-1 and TRBJ2-1; 7 positions agree with TRBD1. CDR1 and CDR2 (germline): KGHDR, SFDVKD. The CDR3 has 14 amino acids. CDR3 amino acids: CATCPTGRYSEQFF. The CDR3 DNA reads as TGTGCCACTTGTCCGACAGGGCGTTACAGTGAGCAGTTCTTC.

The rearrangement joins TRBV27 to TRBJ1-2; the D gene is possibly TRBD1 (6 bases). This CDR3 has 15 residues. Between the trimmed V and J ends, which lost 2 bases and 2 bases, there was a span of 12 bases. Germline CDR1 MNHEY, CDR2 SMNVEV (reference sequence). The CDR3 region is CASSLIGGANYGYTF. The CDR3 DNA is TGTGCCAGCAGTTTAATCGGGGGGGCAAACTATGGCTACACCTTC.

This sequence joins TRBV6-5 and TRBJ1-2; TRBD1 matches 7 bases. The J segment lost 7 bases and the V segment lost 7 bases, leaving 3 bases of the junction unmatched. Germline lookup yields CDR1 MNHEY and CDR2 SVGAGI. The CDR3 totals 11 residues. The CDR3 nucleotides read TGTGCCAGCACCACAGGGGTTGGCTACACCTTC. Translation: CASTTGVGYTF.

Here the CDR3 DNA reads TGTGCCAGCAGTTTATGGCGGGACAGGGTCGGTGGCTACACCTTC. It yields the protein CASSLWRDRVGGYTF. This rearrangement joins TRBV28 to TRBJ1-2, with 9 bases identical to TRBD1. J gave up 7 bases and V 0 bases, and 6 bases lay outside the gene matches. CDR3 length equals 15 residues. CDR1 MDHEN and CDR2 SYDVKM come from the germline V gene.

The chain combines TRBV18 with TRBJ2-1, with 9 bases aligning to TRBD2. CDR1 and CDR2 from the germline V gene are KGHSH and LQKENI. The V gene end was trimmed by 5 bases and the J gene end by 4 bases; junction bases not matched to a gene: 15. The CDR3 extends over 18 amino acids. The chain's CDR3 is CASSENQALAGLYNEQFF. CDR3 in DNA: TGTGCCAGCTCAGAGAACCAGGCCCTAGCGGGGTTATACAATGAGCAGTTCTTC.

This clone was seen a single time. V is TRBV27 and J is TRBJ1-1; tentative D call: TRBD1 (6 bases). This CDR3 has 15 residues. From germline, CDR1 is MNHEY and CDR2 SMNVEV (reference sequence). Deletions cut 5 bases from V and 0 bases from J, with 13 bases between. CDR3 nucleotides: TGTGCCAGCAGTATAAGGACAGCCTTGAACACTGAAGCTTTCTTT. It codes for CASSIRTALNTEAFF.

The chain employs TRBV2 and TRBJ1-1; the match to TRBD1 covers 9 bases. V lost 10 bases and J lost 8; bases outside the gene matches: 11. This CDR3 region has 13 residues. Germline CDR1 is SNHLY and CDR2 is FYNNEI. The CDR3 loop reads CANGTGQHREAFF. The CDR3 nucleotides are TGTGCCAACGGGACAGGGCAGCATCGCGAAGCTTTCTTT.

This clone has just one count. The CDR3 bases are TGTGCCATCAGTTTAGCGGGAGAGGTCACAGATACGCAGTATTTT. Protein: CAISLAGEVTDTQYF. The chain carries TRBV10-3 and TRBJ2-3; TRBD2 aligns across 9 bases. The germline V gene encodes CDR1 ENHRY and CDR2 SYGVKD. J lost 2 bases, V lost 5 bases, and 5 bases had no gene match. This CDR3 has 15 residues.

The chain recombines TRBV5-4 with TRBJ2-2; TRBD2 matches at 13 bases. CDR1 and CDR2 from the germline V gene are SGHNT and YYREEE (reference sequence). The CDR3 has 17 amino acids. After removal of 3 bases from V and 4 bases from J, the junction contained 6 bases not matched to a gene. The CDR3 DNA sequence: TGTGCCAGCAGCTCGGGACTAGCGGGATTTGGCACCGGGGAGCTGTTTTTT. Its translation is CASSSGLAGFGTGELFF.

V usage is TRBV11-2 and J usage is TRBJ2-5; 11 nucleotides line up with TRBD2. There are 17 residues in the CDR3. Germline values: CDR1 SGHAT, CDR2 FQNNGV. V lost 5 bases and J lost 4; bases outside the gene matches: 12. The DNA for the CDR3 is TGTGCCAGCAGCGTTACCCTTAGCGGGGGGGCCCCAGAGACCCAGTACTTC. This encodes CASSVTLSGGAPETQYF.

The chain has TRBV18 and TRBJ2-5; 8 nucleotides agree with TRBD1. Germline V lookup: CDR1 KGHSH, CDR2 LQKENI. Losses at the gene ends were 6 bases for V and 1 base for J; bases not matched to a gene: 4. The CDR3 is 14 amino acids. The DNA for the CDR3 is TGTGCCAGCTCGCCTCAGGGGGCCCAAGAGACCCAGTACTTC. Protein sequence: CASSPQGAQETQYF. Looking up the rest from reference TRBV18 and TRBJ2-5 gives the full variable domain: NAGVMQNPRHLVRRRGQEARLRCSPMKGHSHVYWYRQLPEEGLKFMVYLQKENIIDESGMPKERFSAEFPKEGPSILRIQQVVRGDSAAYFCASSPQGAQETQYFGPGTRLLVL.

This clone was observed once. The chain links TRBV19 to TRBJ2-7, with D hard to call. The CDR3 is 13 residues long. The V gene lost 0 bases and the J gene lost 6 bases, with 9 bases spanning the gap. Germline CDR1 LNHDA, CDR2 SQIVND (reference sequence). The CDR3 DNA follows: TGTGCCAGTAGTATAGACCACTTCCGCGAGCAGTACTTC. Its translation: CASSIDHFREQYF. Filled out from reference TRBV19 and TRBJ2-7, the complete variable domain reads DGGITQSPKYLFRKEGQNVTLSCEQNLNHDAMYWYRQDPGQGLRLIYYSQIVNDFQKGDIAEGYSVSREKKESFPLTVTSAQKNPTAFYLCASSIDHFREQYFGPGTRLTVT.

This clone showed up just a few times. The V call is TRBV27, the J call TRBJ2-7; a possible D gene is TRBD2 (5 bases). Germline V lookup: CDR1 MNHEY, CDR2 SMNVEV (reference sequence). The CDR3 spans 14 residues. Trimming removed 3 bases from V and 0 bases from J, with 9 bases in between. DNA for the CDR3: TGTGCCAGCAGTTTGAGGGCGATCTCCTACGAGCAGTACTTC. As protein: CASSLRAISYEQYF.

The rearrangement links TRBV29-1 to TRBJ1-4; 12 bases match TRBD1. V shed 7 bases, J shed 8 bases, and the junction held 11 bases outside the gene matches. Per germline, CDR1 SQVTM and CDR2 ANQGSEA. The length of the CDR3 is 15 residues. CDR3 DNA sequence: TGCAGCGCCTCCGGGACAGGGGGCGTAGGAGAAAAACTGTTTTTT. Its protein is CSASGTGGVGEKLFF. Using reference TRBV29-1 and TRBJ1-4 for the parts outside the CDR3, the full variable domain is SAVISQKPSRDICQRGTSLTIQCQVDSQVTMMFWYRQQPGQSLTLIATANQGSEATYESGFVIDKFPISRPNLTFSTLTVSNMSPEDSSIYLCSASGTGGVGEKLFFGSGTQLSVL.

The chain couples TRBV19 to TRBJ2-2; D is possibly TRBD2 (5 bases). The ends were cut back, 3 bases at V and 3 bases at J, with 14 bases in the middle. CDR1 is LNHDA and CDR2 is SQIVND in the germline V gene (reference sequence). The CDR3 is 16 amino acids. CDR3 DNA: TGTGCCAGTAGTATTTCCAGCGGAGCGGACACCGGGGAGCTGTTTTTT. Protein product: CASSISSGADTGELFF.